The clone carrying this TCR beta chain was seen many times. This entry belongs to a study of early T cells in non-severe SARS-CoV-2 infection. The wider study: The authors sequenced bulk RNA from unsorted whole blood, leaving chains unpaired.

Trimming left V 1 base short and J 2 bases short, with 8 bases between. The CDR3 loop spans 15 amino acids. Germline V gene lookup returns CDR1 LNHDA and CDR2 SQIVND (reference sequence). Unique molecular identifiers tagged individual cDNA molecules. TCRdb redid the calling of the 5' RACE reads with MiXCR, one entry per CDR3 protein. This table has around 78,000 distinct CDR3 sequences, 10% appearing once. Sequenced material: whole blood, taken at baseline. The rearrangement links TRBV19 to TRBJ2-2; D perhaps matches TRBD1 (6 bases). The receptor comes from an adult who was a healthcare worker with PCR-confirmed SARS-CoV-2 infection or an uninfected control (not recorded which). CDR3 sequence: CASSIAGVNTGELFF. The CDR3 bases are TGTGCCAGTAGTATAGCAGGGGTTAACACCGGGGAGCTGTTTTTT.